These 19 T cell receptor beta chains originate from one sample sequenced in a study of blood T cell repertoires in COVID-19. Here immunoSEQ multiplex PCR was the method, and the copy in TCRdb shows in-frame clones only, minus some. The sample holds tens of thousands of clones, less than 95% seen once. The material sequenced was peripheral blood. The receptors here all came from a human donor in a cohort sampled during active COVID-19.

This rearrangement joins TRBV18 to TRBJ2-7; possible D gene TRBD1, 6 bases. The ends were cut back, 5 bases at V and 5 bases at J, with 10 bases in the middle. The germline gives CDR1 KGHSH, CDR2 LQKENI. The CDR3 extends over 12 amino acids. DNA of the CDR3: TGTGCCAGCTCAGCCCAGGGGAACGAGCAGTACTTC. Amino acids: CASSAQGNEQYF.

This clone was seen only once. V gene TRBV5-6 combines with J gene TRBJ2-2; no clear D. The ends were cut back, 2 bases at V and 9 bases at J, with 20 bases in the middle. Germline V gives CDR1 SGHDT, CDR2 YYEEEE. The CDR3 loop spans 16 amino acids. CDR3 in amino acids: CASSLSPSDQTWELFF. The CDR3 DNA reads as TGTGCCAGCAGCTTATCCCCCAGCGATCAAACCTGGGAGCTGTTTTTT.

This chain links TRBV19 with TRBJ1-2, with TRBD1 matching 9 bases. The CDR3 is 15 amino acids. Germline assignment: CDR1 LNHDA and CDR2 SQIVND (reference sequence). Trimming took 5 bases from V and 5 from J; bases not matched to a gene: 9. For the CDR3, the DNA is TGTGCCAGTAGTTCCACCGGGACAGGGCGTTATGGCTACACCTTC. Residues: CASSSTGTGRYGYTF.

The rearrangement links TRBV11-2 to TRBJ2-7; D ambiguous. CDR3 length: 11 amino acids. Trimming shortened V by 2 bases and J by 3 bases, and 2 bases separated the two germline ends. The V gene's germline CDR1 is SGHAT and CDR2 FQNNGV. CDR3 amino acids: CASSLYYEQYF. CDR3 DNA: TGTGCCAGCAGCTTATACTACGAGCAGTACTTC.

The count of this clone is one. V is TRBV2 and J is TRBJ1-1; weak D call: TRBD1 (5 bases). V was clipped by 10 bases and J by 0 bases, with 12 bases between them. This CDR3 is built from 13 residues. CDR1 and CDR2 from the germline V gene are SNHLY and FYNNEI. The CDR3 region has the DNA TGTGCCAACACACAGGAGATGAACACTGAAGCTTTCTTT. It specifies CANTQEMNTEAFF.

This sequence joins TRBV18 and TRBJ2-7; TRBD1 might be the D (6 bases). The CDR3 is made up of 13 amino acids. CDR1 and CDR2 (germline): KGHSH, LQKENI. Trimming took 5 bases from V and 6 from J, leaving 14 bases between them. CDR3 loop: CASSSGQFREQYF. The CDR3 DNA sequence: TGTGCCAGCTCATCGGGACAATTTCGCGAGCAGTACTTC.

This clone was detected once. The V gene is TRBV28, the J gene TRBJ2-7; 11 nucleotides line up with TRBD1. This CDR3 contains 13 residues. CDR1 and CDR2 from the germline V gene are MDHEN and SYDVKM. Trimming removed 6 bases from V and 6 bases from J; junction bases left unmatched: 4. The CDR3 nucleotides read TGTGCCAGCAGCGGACAGGGGGCGGGCGAGCAGTACTTC. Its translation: CASSGQGAGEQYF.

The CDR3 nucleotides read TGTGCCAGTATCCCCCGGGACAGAGGGGGAGTGGATCAGCCCCAGCATTTT. Its protein is CASIPRDRGGVDQPQHF. The chain has TRBV19 and TRBJ1-5; 7 nucleotides line up with TRBD1. Germline CDR1 is LNHDA and CDR2 is SQIVND (reference sequence). V lost 7 bases and J lost 5; bases outside the gene matches: 17. CDR3 length: 17 amino acids. Supplemented by reference TRBV19 and TRBJ1-5, the full variable domain reads DGGITQSPKYLFRKEGQNVTLSCEQNLNHDAMYWYRQDPGQGLRLIYYSQIVNDFQKGDIAEGYSVSREKKESFPLTVTSAQKNPTAFYLCASIPRDRGGVDQPQHFGDGTRLSIL.

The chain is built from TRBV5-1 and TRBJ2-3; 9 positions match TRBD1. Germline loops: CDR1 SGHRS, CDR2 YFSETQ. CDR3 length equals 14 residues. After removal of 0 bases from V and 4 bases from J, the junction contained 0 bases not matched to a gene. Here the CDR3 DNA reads TGCGCCAGCAGCTTGGGGACAGGGGCAGATACGCAGTATTTT. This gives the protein CASSLGTGADTQYF.

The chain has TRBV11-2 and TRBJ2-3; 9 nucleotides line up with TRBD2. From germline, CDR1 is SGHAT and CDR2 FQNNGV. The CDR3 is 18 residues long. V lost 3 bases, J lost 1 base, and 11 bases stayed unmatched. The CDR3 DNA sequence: TGTGCCAGCAGCTTCGGCCGTAGCGGGAGACCCGGCACAGATACGCAGTATTTT. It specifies CASSFGRSGRPGTDTQYF.

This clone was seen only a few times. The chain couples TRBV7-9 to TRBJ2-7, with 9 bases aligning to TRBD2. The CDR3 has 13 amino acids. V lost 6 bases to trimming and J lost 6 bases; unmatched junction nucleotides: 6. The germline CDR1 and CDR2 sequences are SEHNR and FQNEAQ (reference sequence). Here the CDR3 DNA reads TGTGCCAGCAGGGGAGCGGGAGGTGGCGAGCAGTACTTC. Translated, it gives CASRGAGGGEQYF.

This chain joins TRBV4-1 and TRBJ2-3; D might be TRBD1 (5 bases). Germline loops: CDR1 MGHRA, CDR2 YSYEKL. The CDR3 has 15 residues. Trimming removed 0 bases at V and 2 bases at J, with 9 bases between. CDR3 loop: CASSQDQGATDTQYF. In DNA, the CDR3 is TGCGCCAGCAGCCAAGATCAGGGCGCCACAGATACGCAGTATTTT.

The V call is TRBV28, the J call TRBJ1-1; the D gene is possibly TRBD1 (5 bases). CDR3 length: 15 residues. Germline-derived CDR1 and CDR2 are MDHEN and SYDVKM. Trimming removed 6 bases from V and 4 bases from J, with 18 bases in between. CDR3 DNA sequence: TGTGCCAGCAGACCCGGGGGGGAACAGCGCACTGAAGCTTTCTTT. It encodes CASRPGGEQRTEAFF.

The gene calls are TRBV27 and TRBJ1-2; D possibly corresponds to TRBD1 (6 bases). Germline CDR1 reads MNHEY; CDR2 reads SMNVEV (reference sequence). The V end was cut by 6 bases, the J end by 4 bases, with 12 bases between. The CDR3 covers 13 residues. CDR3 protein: CASSLGGSYGYTF. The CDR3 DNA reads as TGTGCCAGCAGCTTAGGGGGGAGCTATGGCTACACCTTC.

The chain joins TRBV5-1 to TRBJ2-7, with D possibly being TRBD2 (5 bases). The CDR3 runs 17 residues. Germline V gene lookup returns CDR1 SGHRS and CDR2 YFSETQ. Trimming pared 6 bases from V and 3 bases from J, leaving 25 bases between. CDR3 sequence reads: CASIRGEGLDPNYEQYF. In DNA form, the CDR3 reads TGCGCCAGCATCCGGGGTGAGGGATTAGACCCAAACTACGAGCAGTACTTC.

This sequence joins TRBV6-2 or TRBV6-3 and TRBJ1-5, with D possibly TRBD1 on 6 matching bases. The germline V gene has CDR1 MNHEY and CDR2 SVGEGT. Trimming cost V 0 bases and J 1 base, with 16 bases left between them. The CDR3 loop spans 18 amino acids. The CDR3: CASSYSGAGVPSNQPQHF. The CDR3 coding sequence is TGTGCCAGCAGTTACTCGGGGGCAGGGGTTCCGAGCAATCAGCCCCAGCATTTT.

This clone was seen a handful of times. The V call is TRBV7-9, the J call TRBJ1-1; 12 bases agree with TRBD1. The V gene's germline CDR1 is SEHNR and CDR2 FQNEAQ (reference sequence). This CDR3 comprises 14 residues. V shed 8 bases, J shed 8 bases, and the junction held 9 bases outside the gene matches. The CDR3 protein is CASLGTGGTGEAFF. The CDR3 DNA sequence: TGTGCCAGCTTGGGGACAGGGGGCACAGGGGAAGCTTTCTTT. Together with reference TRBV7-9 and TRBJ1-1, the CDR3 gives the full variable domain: DTGVSQNPRHKITKRGQNVTFRCDPISEHNRLYWYRQTLGQGPEFLTYFQNEAQLEKSRLLSDRFSAERPKGSFSTLEIQRTEQGDSAMYLCASLGTGGTGEAFFGQGTRLTVV.

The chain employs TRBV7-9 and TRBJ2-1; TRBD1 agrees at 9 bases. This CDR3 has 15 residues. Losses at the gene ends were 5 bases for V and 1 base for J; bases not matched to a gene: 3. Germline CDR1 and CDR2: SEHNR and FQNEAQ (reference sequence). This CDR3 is CASSLGTGSYNEQFF. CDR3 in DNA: TGTGCCAGCAGCCTCGGGACAGGGTCCTACAATGAGCAGTTCTTC.

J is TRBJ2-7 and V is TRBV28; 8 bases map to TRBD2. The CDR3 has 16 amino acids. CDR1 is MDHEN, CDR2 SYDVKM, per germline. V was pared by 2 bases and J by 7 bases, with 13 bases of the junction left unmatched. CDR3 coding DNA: TGTGCCAGCAGTTTACCCAAAAGCGGGAGAACGGGTGAGCAGTACTTC. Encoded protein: CASSLPKSGRTGEQYF.